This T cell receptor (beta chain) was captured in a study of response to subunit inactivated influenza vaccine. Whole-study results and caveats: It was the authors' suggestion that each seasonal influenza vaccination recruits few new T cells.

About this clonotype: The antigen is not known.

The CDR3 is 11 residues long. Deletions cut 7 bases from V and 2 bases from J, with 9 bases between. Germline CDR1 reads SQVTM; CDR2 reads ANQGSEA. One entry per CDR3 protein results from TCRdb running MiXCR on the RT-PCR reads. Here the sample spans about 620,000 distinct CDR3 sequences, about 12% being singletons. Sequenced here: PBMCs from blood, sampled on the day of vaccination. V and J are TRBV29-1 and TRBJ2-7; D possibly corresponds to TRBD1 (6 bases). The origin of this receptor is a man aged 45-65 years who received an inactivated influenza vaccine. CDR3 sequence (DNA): TGCAGCGCAGGGGACCCCTACGAGCAGTACTTC. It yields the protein CSAGDPYEQYF.